Sequencing of this T cell receptor (beta chain) was carried out in a study of regulatory T cells in long-lasting Graves disease. Study in general: Recently diagnosed Graves' patients had received antithyroid drugs for under 3 months.

Assembly of TCR beta libraries relied on iRepertoire HTBI primers together with Arm-PCR of CDR3 regions. TCRdb ran MiXCR on the multiplex PCR reads and lists one entry per CDR3 protein. The repertoire holds about 530,000 distinct CDR3 sequences, with about 16% as singletons. Trimming shortened V by 5 bases and J by 8 bases, and 15 bases separated the two germline ends. The CDR3 has 13 residues. This clonotype turned up a few times. As to time point: newly diagnosed GD, antithyroid drugs for less than 3 months. From RNA extracted from PBMCs, the TCR library was made. This sample was shared with a second study, whose subject was T cells in Graves' hyperthyroidism and ophthalmopathy.

The receptor comes from a middle-aged woman with Graves disease. This specimen consisted of peripheral blood mononuclear cells (PBMCs), obtained at new diagnosis, from a patient treated with antithyroid drugs. The chain has TRBV12-3 or TRBV12-4 and TRBJ1-2; possible D gene TRBD1, 6 bases. CDR3: CASSRNRVGGYTF. Written as DNA, the CDR3 is TGTGCCAGCAGTCGAAACAGGGTGGGAGGCTACACCTTC.